A single sample gave rise to the 14 T cell receptor beta chains below, sequenced in a study of long-term antiretroviral therapy in people with HIV. The immunoSEQ assay was v3.0, run at survey level. This table comes from immunoSEQ multiplex PCR, and its TCRdb copy is limited to in-frame clones, with some not included. This table holds under 50,000 clones, around nine tenths found once. Sequenced material: unsorted PBMCs, taken 0.1 years before starting antiretroviral therapy. These receptors were taken from a woman aged 45-59 years with HIV.

The chain uses TRBV2 and TRBJ2-7, with TRBD2 matching 9 bases. CDR1 SNHLY and CDR2 FYNNEI come from the germline V gene. V was pared by 6 bases and J by 5 bases, with 8 bases of the junction left unmatched. CDR3 size: 14 residues. CDR3 protein: CASRSGTSIDEQYF. In nucleotides, the CDR3 is TGTGCCAGCAGGTCCGGGACTAGCATCGACGAGCAGTACTTC.

V usage is TRBV25-1 and J usage is TRBJ1-1, with no clear D. Trimming stripped 6 bases from V and 9 bases from J, with 14 bases between. The CDR3 loop spans 12 amino acids. CDR1 MGHDK and CDR2 SYGVNS come from the germline V gene. Here the CDR3 reads CASRIGEAQAFF. CDR3 nucleotides: TGTGCCAGCAGGATTGGGGAGGCCCAAGCTTTCTTT.

V is TRBV5-1 and J is TRBJ1-6; 10 nucleotides line up with TRBD1. This CDR3 is built from 15 residues. Per the germline V gene, CDR1 is SGHRS and CDR2 is YFSETQ. With V trimmed by 5 bases and J by 7 bases, 6 bases remained unmatched. The CDR3 DNA reads as TGCGCCAGCAGACTACCGGGACAGGGGAATTCACCCCTCCACTTT. Its translation is CASRLPGQGNSPLHF.

The V call is TRBV7-9, the J call TRBJ2-1; D ambiguous. The CDR3 loop spans 16 amino acids. Trimming stripped 1 base from V and 8 bases from J, with 18 bases between. Germline V lookup: CDR1 SEHNR, CDR2 FQNEAQ (reference sequence). CDR3 in amino acids: CASSLGRSVGTDEQFF. The CDR3 bases are TGTGCCAGCAGCTTAGGGCGGTCGGTGGGAACCGATGAGCAGTTCTTC.

V and J are TRBV5-5 and TRBJ1-1, with D hard to call. This CDR3 contains 16 residues. V was shortened by 1 base and J by 1 base, with 14 bases between the two germline ends. Germline CDR1 SGHKS, CDR2 YYEKEE (reference sequence). The CDR3 protein is CASSLMENRPNTEAFF. CDR3 in DNA: TGTGCCAGCAGCTTGATGGAGAATAGGCCGAACACTGAAGCTTTCTTT.

This clone was observed once. This rearrangement joins TRBV7-3 to TRBJ2-5; a weak D match, TRBD2 (6 bases). Per the germline V gene, CDR1 is SGHTA and CDR2 is FQGTGA. The CDR3 is 15 residues long. The V gene lost 4 bases and the J gene lost 2 bases, with 14 bases spanning the gap. CDR3 sequence (DNA): TGTGCCAGCAGCTGGCTCGGGGGTTCTCAAGAGACCCAGTACTTC. Its translation: CASSWLGGSQETQYF.

The rearrangement links TRBV5-1 to TRBJ1-1; a weak D match, TRBD1 (5 bases). This CDR3 has 14 residues. Germline V CDR1 and CDR2: SGHRS, YFSETQ. Trimming shortened V by 4 bases and J by 2 bases, and 12 bases separated the two germline ends. CDR3 DNA sequence: TGCGCCAGCAGCCCGACAGATTATAACACTGAAGCTTTCTTT. It codes for CASSPTDYNTEAFF.

The chain carries TRBV2 and TRBJ2-5; D may be TRBD1 or TRBD2 (5 bases each). The CDR3 has 13 residues. The germline V and J ends were trimmed by 1 base and 5 bases, with 8 bases remaining between them. Germline V gene sequence: CDR1 SNHLY, CDR2 FYNNEI. CDR3: CASSEGWGETQYF. CDR3 DNA sequence: TGTGCCAGCAGTGAAGGTTGGGGGGAGACCCAGTACTTC.

The chain carries TRBV6-5 and TRBJ2-7; D assignment may be TRBD1 or TRBD2 (6 bases each). Germline V CDR1 and CDR2: MNHEY, SVGAGI. CDR3 length: 15 residues. V lost 0 bases to trimming and J lost 2 bases, with 11 bases between them. The CDR3 loop is CASSYSQGGPYEQYF. DNA for the CDR3: TGTGCCAGCAGTTACTCACAGGGAGGTCCCTACGAGCAGTACTTC.

This clone came up a few times. Here the CDR3 reads CASSLGDNYGYTF. For the CDR3, the DNA is TGTGCCAGCAGCTTAGGAGACAACTATGGCTACACCTTC. The chain recombines TRBV5-4 with TRBJ1-2; D remains unclear. The CDR3 contains 13 residues. V was trimmed by 2 bases and J by 2 bases, leaving 7 bases between them. CDR1 and CDR2 from the germline V gene are SGHNT and YYREEE (reference sequence).

CDR3 DNA: TGCGCCAGCAGCTTGGGGATGAACACTGAAGCTTTCTTT. Protein sequence: CASSLGMNTEAFF. The chain employs TRBV5-1 and TRBJ1-1; D remains unclear. This CDR3 comprises 13 residues. CDR1 is SGHRS and CDR2 is YFSETQ in the germline V gene. Trimming took off 0 bases at V and 0 bases at J, with 3 bases between the two ends.

CDR3 amino acids: CASSQTGYEQYF. The CDR3 region has the DNA TGCGCCAGCAGCCAGACGGGGTACGAGCAGTACTTC. V and J are TRBV5-1 and TRBJ2-7; TRBD2 might be the D (5 bases). The germline V gene encodes CDR1 SGHRS and CDR2 YFSETQ. CDR3 size: 12 residues. The V end was cut by 4 bases, the J end by 4 bases, with 9 bases between.

J is TRBJ2-7 and V is TRBV21-1; the table calls TRBD1, which could not be checked here. TRBV21-1 is an annotated pseudogene. This CDR3 spans 14 amino acids. CDR3: CASSKTGEKCEQYF. DNA of the CDR3: TGTGCCAGCAGCAAAACAGGGGAGAAGTGCGAGCAGTACTTC.

This chain uses TRBV6-5 with TRBJ1-4; D may be TRBD1 (5 bases). CDR3 length: 13 amino acids. V lost 8 bases and J 8 bases, leaving 15 bases between the germline ends. The germline V gene has CDR1 MNHEY and CDR2 SVGAGI. The CDR3 spells CASGPGRDEKLFF. The CDR3 nucleotides are TGTGCCAGCGGACCCGGCAGGGACGAAAAACTGTTTTTT.